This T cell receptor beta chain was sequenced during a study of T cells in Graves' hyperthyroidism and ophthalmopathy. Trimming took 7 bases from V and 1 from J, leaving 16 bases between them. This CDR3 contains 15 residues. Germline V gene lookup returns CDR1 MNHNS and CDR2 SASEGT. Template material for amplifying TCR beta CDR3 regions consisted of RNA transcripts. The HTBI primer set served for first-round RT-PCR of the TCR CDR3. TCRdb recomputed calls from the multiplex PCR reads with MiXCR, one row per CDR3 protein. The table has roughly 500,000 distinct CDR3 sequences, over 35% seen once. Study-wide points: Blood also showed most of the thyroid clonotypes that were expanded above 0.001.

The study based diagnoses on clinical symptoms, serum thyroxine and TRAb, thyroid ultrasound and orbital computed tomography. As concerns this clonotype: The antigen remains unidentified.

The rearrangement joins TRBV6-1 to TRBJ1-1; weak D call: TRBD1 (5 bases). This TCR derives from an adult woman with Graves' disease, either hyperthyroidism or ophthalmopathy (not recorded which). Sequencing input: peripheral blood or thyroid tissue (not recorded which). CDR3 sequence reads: CASTQGWTPNTEAFF. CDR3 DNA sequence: TGTGCCAGCACTCAAGGGTGGACACCGAACACTGAAGCTTTCTTT.